What follows are 18 T cell receptor beta chains derived from one specimen sequenced in a study of Graves' ophthalmopathy and Graves' hyperthyroidism. Amplification from RNA transcripts yielded the TCR beta CDR3 regions. Second-round multiplex PCR came after first-round RT-PCR with HTBI primers. TCRdb recomputed calls from the multiplex PCR reads with MiXCR, one row per CDR3 protein. This repertoire shows roughly 410,000 distinct CDR3 sequences, 15% to 17% found once; its top ten account for roughly 7%. The sequenced sample was peripheral blood. Every receptor here comes from a woman under 30 with stable Graves' hyperthyroidism.

Many counts were recorded for this clonotype. The chain has TRBV19 and TRBJ1-5; D is unresolved. The germline V gene has CDR1 LNHDA and CDR2 SQIVND (reference sequence). The CDR3 runs to 15 residues. Trimming cost V 7 bases and J 3 bases, with 16 bases left between them. In DNA, the CDR3 is TGTGCCAGTACCCCACGGAGGCAGAACAATCAGCCCCAGCATTTT. This gives the protein CASTPRRQNNQPQHF.

This chain's CDR3 is CASSLATSGVRPQHF. The CDR3 DNA follows: TGTGCCAGCAGCTTAGCAACCTCAGGGGTACGGCCCCAGCATTTT. The chain uses TRBV7-8 and TRBJ1-5, with a possible D match to TRBD1 (6 bases). V was trimmed by 0 bases and J by 9 bases, leaving 15 bases between them. Per the germline V gene, CDR1 is SGHVS and CDR2 is FQNEAQ. The length of the CDR3 is 15 residues.

This clonotype was counted a few times. In DNA form, the CDR3 reads TGTGCCAGTTTTTCATTAGAGAGCAATCAGCCCCAGCATTTT. Translating it yields CASFSLESNQPQHF. The genes are TRBV19 and TRBJ1-5; D remains unclear. Deletions cut 8 bases from V and 1 base from J, with 12 bases between. CDR1 and CDR2 from the germline V gene are LNHDA and SQIVND (reference sequence). This CDR3 has 14 amino acids. Together with reference TRBV19 and TRBJ1-5, the CDR3 gives the full variable domain: DGGITQSPKYLFRKEGQNVTLSCEQNLNHDAMYWYRQDPGQGLRLIYYSQIVNDFQKGDIAEGYSVSREKKESFPLTVTSAQKNPTAFYLCASFSLESNQPQHFGDGTRLSIL.

The chain employs TRBV5-5 and TRBJ1-1; D unclear. The CDR3 runs to 15 residues. From germline, CDR1 is SGHKS and CDR2 YYEKEE (reference sequence). Trimming stripped 6 bases from V and 0 bases from J, with 15 bases between. CDR3 in amino acids: CASIFVGDMNTEAFF. CDR3 DNA: TGTGCCAGCATTTTCGTCGGAGACATGAACACTGAAGCTTTCTTT.

The V call is TRBV27, the J call TRBJ2-7, with D perhaps given as TRBD1 or TRBD2 (5 bases each). The V gene lost 6 bases and the J gene lost 4 bases, with 16 bases spanning the gap. Germline loops: CDR1 MNHEY, CDR2 SMNVEV (reference sequence). The CDR3 sequence is 14 residues long. CDR3 sequence (DNA): TGTGCCAGCAGCTCCGGGGACGGTCTTTACGAGCAGTACTTC. This encodes CASSSGDGLYEQYF.

This clonotype showed up many times. The gene calls are TRBV6-5 and TRBJ2-7; D may be TRBD1 (6 bases). Per the germline V gene, CDR1 is MNHEY and CDR2 is SVGAGI. The germline V and J ends were trimmed by 2 bases and 1 base, with 12 bases remaining between them. The CDR3 runs to 15 residues. CDR3 nucleotides: TGTGCCAGCAGTTACGAGGCGACAGGATCCTACGAGCAGTACTTC. Translated, it gives CASSYEATGSYEQYF.

V gene TRBV18 combines with J gene TRBJ1-2; D is perhaps TRBD1 (6 bases). The CDR3 has 15 amino acids. Germline CDR1 KGHSH, CDR2 LQKENI. V was clipped by 3 bases and J by 2 bases, with 13 bases between them. The CDR3 region is CASSPESTGNYGYTF. CDR3 bases: TGTGCCAGCTCACCCGAATCTACAGGGAACTATGGCTACACCTTC.

The table lists this clonotype with a few counts. With a much larger clone just one base away, this may be a read error. V and J are TRBV29-1 and TRBJ1-1; TRBD1 matches 7 bases. The CDR3 spans 13 residues. Germline CDR1 is SQVTM and CDR2 is ANQGSEA. The CDR3 loop reads CSFNRGMNTEACF. In nucleotides, the CDR3 is TGCAGCTTCAACAGGGGAATGAACACTGAAGCTTGCTTT.

This clonotype has a count of ten or more. The junction does not match germline at one end; this may be a read error. The genes are TRBV6-9 and TRBJ1-6; TRBD1 might be the D (5 bases). Germline CDR1 MNHGY, CDR2 SVAAGI. The CDR3 is 13 amino acids. CDR3 DNA: TGCGCCAAGCAGGGTACCTATAATTCACCCCTCCACTTT. Its protein is CAKQGTYNSPLHF.

This clonotype showed up many times. The chain combines TRBV19 with TRBJ1-2; the D gene is possibly TRBD1 (6 bases). Germline V CDR1 and CDR2: LNHDA, SQIVND (reference sequence). V dropped 4 bases and J dropped 6 bases, with 15 bases sitting between them. The CDR3 is 14 residues long. The CDR3, as DNA: TGTGCCAGTAGTAAGGCGACAGGAATCGATGGCTACACCTTC. Protein product: CASSKATGIDGYTF.

The CDR3 DNA reads TGTGCCAGCAGTTTTCCTGCGACAGGGCGTTACGGAAACACCATATATTTT. It is translated as CASSFPATGRYGNTIYF. V is TRBV27 and J is TRBJ1-3; 7 nucleotides match TRBD1. CDR3 length: 17 amino acids. Germline-derived CDR1 and CDR2 are MNHEY and SMNVEV (reference sequence). V shed 3 bases and J 4 bases; nucleotides not matched to a gene: 12.

This clonotype was seen ten or more times. The chain uses TRBV20-1 and TRBJ2-3; the match to TRBD2 covers 9 bases. Germline CDR1 is DFQATT and CDR2 is SNEGSKA (reference sequence). CDR3 length: 16 amino acids. V lost 6 bases and J lost 2; bases outside the gene matches: 12. The CDR3 DNA is TGCAGTGCCCTACGGTTGCGGGGGGGTACCACAGATACGCAGTATTTT. Translated: CSALRLRGGTTDTQYF.

This clonotype occurred many times. The chain uses TRBV29-1 and TRBJ1-1, with 8 nucleotides matching TRBD1. Germline V gene lookup returns CDR1 SQVTM and CDR2 ANQGSEA. The CDR3 is 13 residues long. V lost 6 bases and J lost 2; bases outside the gene matches: 5. The CDR3 DNA is TGCAGCGTATCGGGACAGGTAAACACTGAAGCTTTCTTT. Protein product: CSVSGQVNTEAFF.

A single count supports this clonotype. The chain carries TRBV12-3 or TRBV12-4 and TRBJ1-2; D not certain. Trimming took 5 bases from V and 4 from J, leaving 17 bases between them. The CDR3 extends over 15 amino acids. CDR3 coding DNA: TGTGCCAGCAGTCCCGCATCGAGGGTGGGCTATGGCTACACCTTC. Translating it yields CASSPASRVGYGYTF.

This clonotype has a count of ten or more. A much larger clonotype is one base distant, so this may be a read error. The chain joins TRBV2 to TRBJ1-1; no reliable D call. CDR3 size: 12 residues. Trimming removed 8 bases from V and 0 bases from J, with 7 bases in between. Germline V CDR1 and CDR2: SNHLY, FYNNEI. The chain's CDR3 is CASLGLNTEAFF. The CDR3 nucleotides read TGTGCCAGCCTCGGGCTGAACACTGAAGCTTTCTTT. The whole variable domain, remainder taken from reference TRBV2 and TRBJ1-1, is EPEVTQTPSHQVTQMGQEVILRCVPISNHLYFYWYRQILGQKVEFLVSFYNNEISEKSEIFDDQFSVERPDGSNFTLKIRSTKLEDSAMYFCASLGLNTEAFFGQGTRLTVV.

This clonotype turned up a few times. The V and J genes are TRBV18 and TRBJ1-6; 9 bases map to TRBD1. V shed 3 bases and J 7 bases; nucleotides not matched to a gene: 4. Germline V gene sequence: CDR1 KGHSH, CDR2 LQKENI. The CDR3 runs 15 residues. CDR3 nucleotides: TGTGCCAGCTCACCCAGGACAGGGGTGAATTCACCCCTCCACTTT. It encodes CASSPRTGVNSPLHF.

The chain employs TRBV6-1 and TRBJ2-5; TRBD1 matches at 9 bases. The V and J ends lost 7 bases and 2 bases, in that order; junction bases with no gene match: 8. Looked up from germline, CDR1 is MNHNS and CDR2 is SASEGT. This CDR3 has 15 residues. The CDR3 DNA reads TGTGCCAGCAAGGAAAGAGGGACAGGGCAAGAGACCCAGTACTTC. Protein product: CASKERGTGQETQYF.

This clonotype was counted at least ten times. The chain joins TRBV6-7 to TRBJ1-1; D not certain. TRBV6-7 counts as an open reading frame of uncertain function. The V and J ends lost 0 bases and 0 bases respectively, with 17 bases between them. This CDR3 region has 18 residues. The CDR3 DNA is TGTGCCAGCAGTTACTCGATTCTGCTTGGGAGTATGAACACTGAAGCTTTCTTT. It translates to CASSYSILLGSMNTEAFF.